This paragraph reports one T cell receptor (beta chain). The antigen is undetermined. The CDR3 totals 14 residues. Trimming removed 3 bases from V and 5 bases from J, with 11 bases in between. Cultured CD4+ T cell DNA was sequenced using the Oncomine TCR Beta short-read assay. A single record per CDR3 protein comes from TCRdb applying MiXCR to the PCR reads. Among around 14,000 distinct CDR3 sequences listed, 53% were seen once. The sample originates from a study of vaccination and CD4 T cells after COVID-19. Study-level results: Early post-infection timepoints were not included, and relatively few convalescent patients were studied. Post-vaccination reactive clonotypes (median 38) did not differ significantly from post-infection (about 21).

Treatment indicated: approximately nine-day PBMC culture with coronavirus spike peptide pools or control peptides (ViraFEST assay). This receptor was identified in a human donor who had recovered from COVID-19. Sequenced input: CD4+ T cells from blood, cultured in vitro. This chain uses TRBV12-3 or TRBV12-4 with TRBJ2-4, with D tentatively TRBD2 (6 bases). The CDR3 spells CASSLEGWQNIQYF. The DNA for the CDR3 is TGTGCCAGCAGTTTGGAGGGCTGGCAAAACATTCAGTACTTC.